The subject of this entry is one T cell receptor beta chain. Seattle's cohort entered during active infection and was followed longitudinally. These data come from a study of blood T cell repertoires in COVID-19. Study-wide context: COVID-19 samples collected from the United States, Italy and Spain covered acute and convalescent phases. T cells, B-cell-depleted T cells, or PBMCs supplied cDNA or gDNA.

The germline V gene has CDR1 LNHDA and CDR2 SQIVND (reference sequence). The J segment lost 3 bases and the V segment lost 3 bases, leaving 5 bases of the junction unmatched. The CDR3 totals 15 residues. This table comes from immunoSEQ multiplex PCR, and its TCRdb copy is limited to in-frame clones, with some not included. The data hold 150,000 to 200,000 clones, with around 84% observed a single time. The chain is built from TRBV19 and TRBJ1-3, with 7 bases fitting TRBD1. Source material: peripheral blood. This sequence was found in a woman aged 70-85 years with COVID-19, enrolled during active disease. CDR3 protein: CASSIYGTDGNTIYF. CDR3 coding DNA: TGTGCCAGTAGTATTTACGGGACAGATGGAAACACCATATATTTT.